This T cell receptor (beta chain) appears in the sequencing data of a study of CD8+CD57+ T cells in acquired aplastic anemia. Trimming cost V 5 bases and J 4 bases; bases outside gene matches: 3. Germline V CDR1 and CDR2: MNHEY, SMNVEV (reference sequence). The CDR3 consists of 14 residues. By flow cytometry, patients selected for sequencing had shown an expansion of CD8+CD57+ cells. Every patient was diagnosed with severe acquired aplastic anemia. Sampling of blood occurred while the patients had still received no therapy. Whole-study findings and limits: CD8+ Simpson's diversity in patients was not significantly different from that in controls. Overlapping CD8+ CDR3 repertoires of patients and controls contained some 30 shared sequences.

There are many counts of this clonotype. Its antigen is not identified. Using genomic DNA as the template, TCR beta VDJ and CDR3 profiling was carried out. One entry per CDR3 protein results from TCRdb running MiXCR on the reads. The table shows about 98,000 distinct CDR3 sequences, with 55% to 75% occurring only once. J is TRBJ2-1 and V is TRBV27; 9 bases are shared with TRBD1. This clonotype was sampled from a human donor with aplastic anemia. Material for sequencing was sorted CD4+, CD8+, or CD8+CD57+ T cells (not recorded which) from PBMCs. Written as DNA, the CDR3 is TGTGCCAGCAGTATGGACAGGGGATACAATGAGCAGTTCTTC. It specifies CASSMDRGYNEQFF.